The subject of this entry is one T cell receptor (beta chain). The sample comes from a study of shared clonotypes between healthy human individuals. An assay was performed, and its level was deep. Authors' methods: Sequence data from immunoSEQ were junction-only and lacked quality scores; consequently, filtering differed. Some clones are missing from TCRdb's copy, which holds only in-frame ones; the method was immunoSEQ multiplex PCR. From that table come the V and J calls and clone size; the DNA was used to work out D and trimming. The sample has approximately 1,000,000 clones, roughly 80% seen once; the top ten hold 0.85% to 1%. This CDR3 spans 15 amino acids. In germline, CDR1 is MDHEN, CDR2 SYDVKM. The junction had 4 bases not matched to a gene; V was cut back by 5 bases and J by 5 bases.

The sequence was obtained from a young man in good health. Some clones in this sample may be carry-over from other donors' samples. Sequencing was carried out using memory CD4+ T cells from PBMCs. The subset: CD45RA-negative fraction. The chain employs TRBV28 and TRBJ2-2; 11 positions agree with TRBD2. The CDR3, as DNA: TGTGCCAGCAGTGGTGCTAGCGGGAGGACCGGGGAGCTGTTTTTT. Its protein is CASSGASGRTGELFF.